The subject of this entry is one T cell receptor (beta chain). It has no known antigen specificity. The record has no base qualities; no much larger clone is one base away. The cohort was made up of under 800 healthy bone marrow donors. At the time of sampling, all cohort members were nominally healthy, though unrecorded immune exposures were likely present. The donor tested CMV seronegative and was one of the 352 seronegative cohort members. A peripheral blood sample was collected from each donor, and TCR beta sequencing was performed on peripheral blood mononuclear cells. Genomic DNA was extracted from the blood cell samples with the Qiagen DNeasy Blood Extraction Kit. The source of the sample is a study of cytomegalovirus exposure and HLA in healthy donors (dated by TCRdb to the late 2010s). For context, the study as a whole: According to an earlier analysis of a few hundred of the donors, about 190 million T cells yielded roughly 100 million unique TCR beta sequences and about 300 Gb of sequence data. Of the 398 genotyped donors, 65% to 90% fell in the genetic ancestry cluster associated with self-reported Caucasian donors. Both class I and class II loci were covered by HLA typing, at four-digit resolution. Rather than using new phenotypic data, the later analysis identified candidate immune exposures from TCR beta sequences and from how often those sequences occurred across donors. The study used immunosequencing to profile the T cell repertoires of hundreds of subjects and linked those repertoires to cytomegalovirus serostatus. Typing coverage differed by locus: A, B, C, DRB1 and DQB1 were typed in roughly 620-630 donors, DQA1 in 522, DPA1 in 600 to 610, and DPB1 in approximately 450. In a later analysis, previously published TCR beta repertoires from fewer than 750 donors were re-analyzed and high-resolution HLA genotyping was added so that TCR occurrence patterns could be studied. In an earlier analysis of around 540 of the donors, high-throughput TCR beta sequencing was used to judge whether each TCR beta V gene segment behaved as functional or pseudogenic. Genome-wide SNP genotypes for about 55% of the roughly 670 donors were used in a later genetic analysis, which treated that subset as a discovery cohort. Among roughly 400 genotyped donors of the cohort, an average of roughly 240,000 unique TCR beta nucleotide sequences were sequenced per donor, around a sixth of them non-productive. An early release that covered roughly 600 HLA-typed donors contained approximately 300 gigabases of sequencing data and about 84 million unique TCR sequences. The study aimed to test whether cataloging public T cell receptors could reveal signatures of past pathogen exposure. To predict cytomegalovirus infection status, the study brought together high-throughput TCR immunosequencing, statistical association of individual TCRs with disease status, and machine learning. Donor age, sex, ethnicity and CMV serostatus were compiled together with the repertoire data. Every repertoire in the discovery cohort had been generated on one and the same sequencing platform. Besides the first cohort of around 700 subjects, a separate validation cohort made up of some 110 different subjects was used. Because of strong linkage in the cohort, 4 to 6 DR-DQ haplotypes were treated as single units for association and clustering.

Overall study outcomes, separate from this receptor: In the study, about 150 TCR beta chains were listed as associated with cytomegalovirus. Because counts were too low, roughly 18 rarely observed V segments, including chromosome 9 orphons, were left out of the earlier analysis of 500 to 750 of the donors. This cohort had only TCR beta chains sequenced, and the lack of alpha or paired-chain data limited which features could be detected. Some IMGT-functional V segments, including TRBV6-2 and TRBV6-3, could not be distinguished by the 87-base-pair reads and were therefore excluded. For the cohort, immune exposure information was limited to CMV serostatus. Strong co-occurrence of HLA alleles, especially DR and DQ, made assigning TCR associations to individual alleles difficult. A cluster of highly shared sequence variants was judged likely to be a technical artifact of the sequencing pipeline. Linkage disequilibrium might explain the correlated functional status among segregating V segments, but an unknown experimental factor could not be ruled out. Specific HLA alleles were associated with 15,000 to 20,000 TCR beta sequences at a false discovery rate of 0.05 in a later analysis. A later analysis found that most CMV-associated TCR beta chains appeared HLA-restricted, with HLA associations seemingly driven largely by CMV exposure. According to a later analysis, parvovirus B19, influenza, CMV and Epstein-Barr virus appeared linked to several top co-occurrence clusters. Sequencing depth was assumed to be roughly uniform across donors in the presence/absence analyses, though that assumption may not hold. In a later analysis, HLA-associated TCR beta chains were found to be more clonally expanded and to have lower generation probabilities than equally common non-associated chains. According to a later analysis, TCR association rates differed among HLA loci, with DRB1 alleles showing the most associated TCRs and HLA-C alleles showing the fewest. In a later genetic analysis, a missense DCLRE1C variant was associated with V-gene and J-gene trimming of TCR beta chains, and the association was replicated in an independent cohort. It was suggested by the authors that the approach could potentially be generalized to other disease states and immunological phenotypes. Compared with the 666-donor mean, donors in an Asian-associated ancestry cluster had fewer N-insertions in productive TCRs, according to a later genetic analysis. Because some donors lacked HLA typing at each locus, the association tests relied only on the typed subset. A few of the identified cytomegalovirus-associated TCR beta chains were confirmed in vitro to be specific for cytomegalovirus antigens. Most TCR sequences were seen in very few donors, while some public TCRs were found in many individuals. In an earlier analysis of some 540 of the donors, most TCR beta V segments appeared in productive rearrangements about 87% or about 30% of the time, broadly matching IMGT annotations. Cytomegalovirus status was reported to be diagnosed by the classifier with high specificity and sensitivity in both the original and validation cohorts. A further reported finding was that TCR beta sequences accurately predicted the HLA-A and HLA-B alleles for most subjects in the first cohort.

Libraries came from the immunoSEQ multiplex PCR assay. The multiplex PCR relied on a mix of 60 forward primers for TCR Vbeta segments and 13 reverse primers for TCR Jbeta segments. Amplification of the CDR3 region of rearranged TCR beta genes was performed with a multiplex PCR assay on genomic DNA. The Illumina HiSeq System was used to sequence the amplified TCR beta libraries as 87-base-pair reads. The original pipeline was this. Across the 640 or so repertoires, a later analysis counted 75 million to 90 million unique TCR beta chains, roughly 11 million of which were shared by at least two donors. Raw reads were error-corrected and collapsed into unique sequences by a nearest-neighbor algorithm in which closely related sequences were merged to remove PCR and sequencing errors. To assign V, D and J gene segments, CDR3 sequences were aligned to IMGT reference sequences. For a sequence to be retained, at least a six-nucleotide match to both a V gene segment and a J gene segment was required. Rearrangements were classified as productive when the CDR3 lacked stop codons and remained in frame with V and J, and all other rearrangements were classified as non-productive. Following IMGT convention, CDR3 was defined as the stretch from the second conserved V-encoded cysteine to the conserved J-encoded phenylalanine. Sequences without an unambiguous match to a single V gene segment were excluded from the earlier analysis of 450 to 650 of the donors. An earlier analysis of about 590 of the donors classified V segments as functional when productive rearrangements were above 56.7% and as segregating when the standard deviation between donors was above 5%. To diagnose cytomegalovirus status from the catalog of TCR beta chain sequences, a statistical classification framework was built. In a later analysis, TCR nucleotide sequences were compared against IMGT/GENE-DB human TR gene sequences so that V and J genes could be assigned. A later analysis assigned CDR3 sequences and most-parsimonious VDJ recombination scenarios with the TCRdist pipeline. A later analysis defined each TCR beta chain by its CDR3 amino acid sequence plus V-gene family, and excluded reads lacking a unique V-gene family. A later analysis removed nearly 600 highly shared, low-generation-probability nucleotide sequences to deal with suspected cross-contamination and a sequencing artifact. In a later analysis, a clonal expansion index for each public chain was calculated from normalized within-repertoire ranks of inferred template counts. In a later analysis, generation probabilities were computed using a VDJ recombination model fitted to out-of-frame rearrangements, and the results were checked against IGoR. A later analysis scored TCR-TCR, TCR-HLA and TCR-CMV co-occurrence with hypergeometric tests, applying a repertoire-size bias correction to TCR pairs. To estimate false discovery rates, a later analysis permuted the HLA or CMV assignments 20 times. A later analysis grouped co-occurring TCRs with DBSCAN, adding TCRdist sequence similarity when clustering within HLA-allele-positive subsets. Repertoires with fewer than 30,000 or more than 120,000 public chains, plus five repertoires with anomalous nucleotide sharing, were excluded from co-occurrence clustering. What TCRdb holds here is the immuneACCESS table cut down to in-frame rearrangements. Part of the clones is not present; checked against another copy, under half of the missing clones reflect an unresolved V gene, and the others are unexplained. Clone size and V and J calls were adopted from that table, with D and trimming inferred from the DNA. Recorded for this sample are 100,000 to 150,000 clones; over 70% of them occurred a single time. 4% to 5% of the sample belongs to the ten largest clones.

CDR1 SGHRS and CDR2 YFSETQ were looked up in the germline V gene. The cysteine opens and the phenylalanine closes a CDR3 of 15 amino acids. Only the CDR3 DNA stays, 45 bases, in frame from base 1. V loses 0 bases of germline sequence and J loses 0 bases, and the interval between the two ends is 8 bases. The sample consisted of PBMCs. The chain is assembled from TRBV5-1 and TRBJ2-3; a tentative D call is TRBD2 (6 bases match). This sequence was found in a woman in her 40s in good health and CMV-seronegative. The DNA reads TGCGCCAGCAGCTTGGGACTAGAAAGCACAGATACGCAGTATTTT. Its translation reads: CASSLGLESTDTQYF. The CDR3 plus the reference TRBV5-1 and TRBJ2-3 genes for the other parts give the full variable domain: KAGVTQTPRYLIKTRGQQVTLSCSPISGHRSVSWYQQTPGQGLQFLFEYFSETQRNKGNFPGRFSGRQFSNSRSEMNVSTLELGDSALYLCASSLGLESTDTQYFGPGTRLTVL.